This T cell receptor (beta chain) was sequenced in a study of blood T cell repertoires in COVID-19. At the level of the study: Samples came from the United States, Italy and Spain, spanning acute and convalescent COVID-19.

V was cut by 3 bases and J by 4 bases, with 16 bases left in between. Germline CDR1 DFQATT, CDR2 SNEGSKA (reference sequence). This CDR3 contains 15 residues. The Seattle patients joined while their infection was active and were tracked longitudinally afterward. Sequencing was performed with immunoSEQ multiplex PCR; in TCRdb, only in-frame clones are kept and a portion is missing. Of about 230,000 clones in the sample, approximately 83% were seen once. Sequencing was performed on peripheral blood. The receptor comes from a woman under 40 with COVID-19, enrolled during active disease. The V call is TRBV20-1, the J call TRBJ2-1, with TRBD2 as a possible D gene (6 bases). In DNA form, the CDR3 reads TGCAGTGCTAGTCAGCCTAGCGTCCTATACAATGAGCAGTTCTTC. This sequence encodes CSASQPSVLYNEQFF.